The clone carrying this T cell receptor (beta chain) was recorded a few times. Its antigen remains unidentified. V gave up 3 bases and J gave up 11 bases, with 11 bases separating them. CDR1 and CDR2 from the germline V gene are SNHLY and FYNNEI. The CDR3 length is 12 residues. Treatment indicated: approximately nine-day PBMC culture with coronavirus spike peptide pools or control peptides (ViraFEST assay). The authors swapped half the medium for fresh IL-2 medium on days 3 and 7. The data are from a study of vaccination and CD4 T cells after COVID-19. For the study at large: Six males and four females constituted the convalescent cohort, two of whom were Hispanic.

The Oncomine TCR Beta short-read assay sequenced DNA from cultured CD4+ T cells. TCRdb reprocessed the PCR reads via MiXCR and lists one record per CDR3 protein. The sample yields about 18,000 distinct CDR3 sequences, around 56% seen once. Points from the study as a whole: The great majority, 304 of 307 vaccine-specific clones, proved spike mono-reactive in convalescent patients.

The sequenced sample was CD4+ T cells from blood, cultured in vitro. This clonotype was obtained from a human donor who had recovered from COVID-19. The chain combines TRBV2 with TRBJ1-5; no clear D gene. The CDR3 sequence is CASSETGGAQHF. The CDR3 region has the DNA TGTGCCAGCAGTGAGACCGGTGGGGCCCAGCATTTT.